The following is a T cell receptor (beta chain) sequence with its context. The antigen it binds to is not known. Within one base of it there is no much larger clone, and no base qualities were kept. This specimen belongs to a study of blood T cells in healthy people across ages (dated by TCRdb to about 2015). With respect to the entire study: Template switching captured roughly one uniquely barcoded TCR beta cDNA molecule per two T cells in model experiments. Age-related changes in TCR beta repertoire diversity were measured in the study by deep sequencing normalized with unique cDNA molecular identifiers. The donors were split into four age groups: young (average around 17 years), middle-aged (roughly 39), aged (approximately 60) and long-lived (roughly 80). Two additional independent replicas of 1 million unique cDNA reads from the same blood draw were analyzed for two donors (one aged 18 to 30 and one aged 80 or older).

Systemically healthy Caucasian individuals from Russia, around 39 in total and aged roughly 6 to 95 years, were included as donors. Around 10 milliliters of peripheral blood were collected from each donor into EDTA-treated Vacutainer tubes. Ficoll-Paque density-gradient centrifugation was used to isolate PBMCs, with at least 7 million per sample. Trizol reagent was used to extract total RNA from PBMCs, with at least 6 micrograms per sample. The percentages of naive CD45RAhigh/CD27high T cells were determined by flow cytometry on a PBMC aliquot from every donor. What the research found in general, with its limitations: Compared with the aged group, the long-lived group had more naive CD4+ T cells, fewer expanded clones and increased TCR diversity, suggesting age selection. As age increased, observed TCR beta diversity per million T cells dropped in a roughly linear way, and a significant reduction was already evident by age around 41. The percentage of naive T cells measured by flow cytometry correlated strongly with observed TCR beta diversity. Estimates of total diversity based on one million sequenced T cells were considered lower bounds and underestimates. Since profiling was done on bulk unsorted PBMCs, naive and antigen-experienced compartments could not be conclusively compared. Donor CMV infection status was unknown, potentially confounding age-related changes in expanded clonotypes.

Library preparation used 5' RACE. The sequencer listed for this sample is Illumina HiSeq 2500. A second PCR of about 7 to 12 cycles was run with a J-beta primer mix and a sample-barcoded 5' primer. Each TCR beta cDNA molecule received a unique molecular identifier from a template-switch 5' adaptor carrying 12 random nucleotides. Each sample yielded at least 3 million CDR3-containing paired-end reads. The Mint cDNA synthesis kit, primed by a TRBC-specific oligonucleotide, was used to synthesize first-strand cDNA from all RNA. After uracil-DNA glycosylase treatment, a first 18-cycle PCR used universal primers M1SS and BC2_uni_R on all cDNA. For the original study's pipeline: For normalization, 1 million high-quality reads, each with a distinct molecular identifier, were randomly selected from each sample. Reads with shared molecular identifiers were discarded instead of being binned into consensus sequences. CDR3 identification, clonotype clustering and error correction used MiTCR with a Q25 quality threshold and the strictest error-elimination algorithm. A nonparametric unseen species model with Euler transformation was used to estimate a lower bound on total TCR beta diversity. The public reads were reprocessed in TCRdb via fastp at Q25 and MiXCR, keeping in-frame beta chains. Identical CDR3 proteins give one entry, which carries the most common genes and DNA. TCRdb, not the authors, supplied the V and J calls. A total of approximately 780,000 distinct CDR3 sequences appear in this sample, around 24% of them only once. The ten largest clones capture 3% of the sample.

Reading the germline V gene (reference sequence) gives CDR1 GTSNPN and CDR2 SVGIG. The CDR3 starts with the cysteine, ends with the phenylalanine, and has 14 residues. Of the read, only the CDR3 DNA is kept; its 42 bases are in frame from base 1. After removal of 2 bases from V and 2 bases from J, the junction retains 3 bases not matched to a gene. The same sample was also used in a study of T cells of mothers and their children. As described in the second report: Donors were nine systemically healthy Caucasian individuals: three mothers and their six children. cDNA synthesis used all of the extracted RNA, with approximately 1.4 ug of RNA in each 15 ul reaction. In the second PCR, the M1S primer introduced both the sample barcodes and 2-4 random nucleotides. More than 8 million TCR beta CDR3 reads were obtained from each mother, and some 3.2 million reads were obtained from each child. Thymic selection shapes the output of TCR recombination in a similar way in related and unrelated pairs, and inherited differences have a minor effect. Related mother-child pairs always showed normalized repertoire overlap that was slightly higher than in unrelated mother-child pairs, though the difference was never significant. With a sensitivity of approximately 93 clones per million clonotypes, no persistent microchimeric T cell clones were detected. The study used deep NGS to compare TCR beta repertoires of mothers and children, seeking features distinguishing related mother-child pairs from unrelated individuals. Mothers averaged 40 +/- 4 years of age and children averaged around 10 +/- 4 years. After adapters were ligated using NEBNext reagents, the libraries underwent 100+100 nt paired-end sequencing on an Illumina HiSeq 2000. To prevent cross-contamination, the mother and child libraries were prepared a month apart and were sequenced in separate runs. Each donor had between roughly 500,000 and 2,200,000 distinct TCR beta clonotypes identified. Naive TCR beta clonotypes were estimated from low-frequency clonotypes matched to each donor's FACS-determined naive share, without sorting.

Sample: blood. The receptor was isolated from a boy between 5 and 17 years old in good health. The chain joins TRBV30 to TRBJ2-5, with 9 bases matching TRBD2. The sequence in DNA is TGTGCCTGGAGTCGGAGCGGGGGGCAAGAGACCCAGTACTTC. Translated, this gives CAWSRSGGQETQYF.